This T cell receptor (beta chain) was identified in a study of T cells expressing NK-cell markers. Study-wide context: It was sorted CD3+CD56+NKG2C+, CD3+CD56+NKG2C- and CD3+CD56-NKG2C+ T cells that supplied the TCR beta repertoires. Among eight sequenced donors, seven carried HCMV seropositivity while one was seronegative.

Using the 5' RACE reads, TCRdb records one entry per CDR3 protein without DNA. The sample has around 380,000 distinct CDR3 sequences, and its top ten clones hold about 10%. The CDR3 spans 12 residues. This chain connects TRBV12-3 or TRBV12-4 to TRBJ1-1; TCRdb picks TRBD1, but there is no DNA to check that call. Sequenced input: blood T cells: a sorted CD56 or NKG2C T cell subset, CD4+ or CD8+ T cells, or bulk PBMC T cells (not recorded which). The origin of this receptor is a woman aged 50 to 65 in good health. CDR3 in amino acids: CAQGGGRTEAFF.